This T cell receptor (beta chain) was recovered during a study of cytomegalovirus exposure and HLA in healthy donors. CDR3 length: 11 residues. The germline V gene has CDR1 SEHNR and CDR2 FQNEAQ (reference sequence). V was clipped by 10 bases and J by 1 base, with 7 bases between them. The PCR ran on 60 Vbeta and 13 Jbeta primers. Method: immunoSEQ multiplex PCR; TCRdb's copy keeps in-frame clones and lacks some. The table records over 130,000 clones, around two thirds of them present only once. Sequences were obtained from PBMCs. The clonotype comes from a male donor in good health and CMV-seronegative. The chain is built from TRBV7-9 and TRBJ1-1; D remains ambiguous. The CDR3 region is CAIRRNTEAFF. For the CDR3, the DNA is TGTGCCATCCGGAGGAACACTGAAGCTTTCTTT. The complete variable domain, with remaining parts taken from reference TRBV7-9 and TRBJ1-1, reads DTGVSQNPRHKITKRGQNVTFRCDPISEHNRLYWYRQTLGQGPEFLTYFQNEAQLEKSRLLSDRFSAERPKGSFSTLEIQRTEQGDSAMYLCAIRRNTEAFFGQGTRLTVV.